This T cell receptor beta chain was sequenced in a study of T cells in Graves' hyperthyroidism and ophthalmopathy. There were TCR beta CDR3 regions amplified from RNA transcripts. The HTBI primer set served for first-round RT-PCR of the TCR CDR3. TCRdb independently ran MiXCR on the multiplex PCR reads; one entry per CDR3 protein. The sample records a few hundred thousand distinct CDR3 sequences, around 25% being singletons. Orbital computed tomography and thyroid ultrasound, together with serum TRAb and thyroxine and clinical symptoms, were used for diagnoses. PBMCs came from less than 11 ml fresh peripheral blood. Germline V gene lookup returns CDR1 LNHDA and CDR2 SQIVND (reference sequence). The CDR3 contains 13 residues. Trimming left V 5 bases short and J 6 bases short, with 13 bases between.

This sequence joins TRBV19 and TRBJ1-1; no definite D call. The receptor comes from a man aged 50 to 59 with Graves' hyperthyroidism. What was sequenced was blood. In DNA form, the CDR3 reads TGTGCCAGTAGTCGCGCGGGCTACGCTGAAGCTTTCTTT. Encoded protein: CASSRAGYAEAFF.